This TCR beta chain was obtained from a study of sequential checkpoint blockade in melanoma. Study context: Randomization was 1:1 between first-line nivolumab→ipilimumab and ipilimumab→nivolumab. Each arm's sequence ended with maintenance nivolumab.

With 0 bases removed from V and 8 bases from J, the gap between germline ends came to 12 bases. This CDR3 has 14 amino acids. Germline V gene sequence: CDR1 SGDLS, CDR2 YYNGEE. TCRdb's table, derived via immunoSEQ multiplex PCR, lists solely in-frame clones and lacks some. The table shows fewer than 35,000 clones, with 75% to 90% occurring only once. Sample treatment: randomized to nivolumab then ipilimumab (arm A) or the reverse (arm B). Sorted cells were live CD3+CD8+, lacking CD19 and CD56, from PBMCs. The TCR comes from a human donor with melanoma. This specimen was CD8+ T cells sorted from blood (inferred from file names), taken from a patient given nivolumab and ipilimumab in sequence. The V and J genes are TRBV9 and TRBJ2-4; maybe TRBD2 (6 bases). CDR3 loop: CASSVGQPGDIQYF. As DNA, the CDR3 is TGTGCCAGCAGCGTAGGGCAGCCGGGGGACATTCAGTACTTC.